Following are 26 T cell receptor beta chains from one sample sequenced in a study of cytomegalovirus exposure and HLA in healthy donors. Amplification used 60 Vbeta primers and 13 Jbeta primers. The method was immunoSEQ multiplex PCR; TCRdb's version includes in-frame clones alone and lacks a portion of them. The table lists 80,000 to 100,000 clones, roughly three quarters of them singletons, with approximately 1.4% in the top ten. Source material: PBMCs. The receptors originated from a man aged 40-49 years in good health and CMV-seronegative.

The chain couples TRBV5-6 to TRBJ2-7; a weak D match, TRBD2 (6 bases). Germline V lookup: CDR1 SGHDT, CDR2 YYEEEE. The CDR3 sequence is 15 residues long. The V gene lost 6 bases and the J gene lost 0 bases, with 16 bases spanning the gap. CDR3 coding DNA: TGTGCCAGCACCCTGGCGGGGAGCGGCTCCTACGAGCAGTACTTC. It translates to CASTLAGSGSYEQYF.

The CDR3 nucleotides are TGTGCCAGCAGCTTCCGGACAGCCTTAACTTACTATGGCTACACCTTC. Protein: CASSFRTALTYYGYTF. V is TRBV5-6 and J is TRBJ1-2; D possibly corresponds to TRBD1 (6 bases). V lost 2 bases and J lost 3, with 17 bases in between. The CDR3 totals 16 residues. CDR1 is SGHDT and CDR2 is YYEEEE in the germline V gene.

The rearrangement uses TRBV18 and TRBJ2-4; maybe TRBD1 (5 bases). Germline assignment: CDR1 KGHSH and CDR2 LQKENI. CDR3 size: 14 residues. Trimming removed 0 bases at V and 9 bases at J, with 12 bases between. The chain's CDR3 is CASSPPDTISIQYF. The CDR3 DNA reads TGTGCCAGCTCACCACCGGACACTATAAGCATTCAGTACTTC.

The CDR3 DNA reads TGTGCCAGCAGCTTGAAACGGGACGAGCAGTACTTC. Amino acid sequence: CASSLKRDEQYF. The chain carries TRBV5-6 and TRBJ2-7; D uncertain. The CDR3 spans 12 residues. Trimming shortened V by 1 base and J by 5 bases, and 7 bases separated the two germline ends. Germline V gene lookup returns CDR1 SGHDT and CDR2 YYEEEE.

The V and J genes are TRBV4-2 and TRBJ2-7; 7 positions agree with TRBD2. Germline CDR1 and CDR2: LGHNA and YNFKEQ. This CDR3 contains 14 residues. Trimming at V came to 1 base and at J to 2 bases, leaving 2 bases not matched to a gene. CDR3 DNA: TGTGCCAGCAGCCAAGTGGCGGGGGCCTACGAGCAGTACTTC. This sequence encodes CASSQVAGAYEQYF.

The CDR3 sequence is CASSPIGQGAPGNTIYF. The DNA for the CDR3 is TGTGCCAGCTCACCTATCGGACAGGGGGCTCCTGGAAACACCATATATTTT. The chain recombines TRBV18 with TRBJ1-3; 11 bases are shared with TRBD1. CDR1 is KGHSH, CDR2 LQKENI, per germline. The CDR3 has 17 amino acids. The trim removed 3 bases at V and 2 bases at J, leaving 6 bases unmatched.

The CDR3: CASSQESYGELFF. The CDR3 DNA is TGCGCCAGCAGCCAAGAGAGCTACGGGGAGCTGTTTTTT. V is TRBV4-1 and J is TRBJ2-2; D unresolved. V lost 0 bases to trimming and J lost 7 bases, with 6 bases between them. From germline, CDR1 is MGHRA and CDR2 YSYEKL. The CDR3 extends over 13 amino acids.

The V gene is TRBV5-1, the J gene TRBJ2-1, with D perhaps TRBD2 (6 bases). Germline V gene sequence: CDR1 SGHRS, CDR2 YFSETQ. The CDR3 runs 16 residues. Trimming shortened V by 2 bases and J by 1 base, and 13 bases separated the two germline ends. The CDR3 DNA follows: TGCGCCAGCAGCTTCGGGGGTGGGGGATCCTACAATGAGCAGTTCTTC. This translates into CASSFGGGGSYNEQFF.

The rearrangement uses TRBV7-9 and TRBJ2-3; 9 nucleotides line up with TRBD2. The CDR3 is made up of 17 amino acids. Germline V gene sequence: CDR1 SEHNR, CDR2 FQNEAQ (reference sequence). Trimming cost V 3 bases and J 0 bases; bases outside gene matches: 7. The CDR3: CASSFAGGRRSTDTQYF. Written as DNA, the CDR3 is TGTGCCAGCAGCTTCGCGGGGGGGCGAAGAAGCACAGATACGCAGTATTTT.

V and J are TRBV25-1 and TRBJ2-1, with TRBD1 as a possible D gene (5 bases). V was clipped by 3 bases and J by 14 bases, with 14 bases between them. The CDR3 contains 12 residues. CDR1 MGHDK and CDR2 SYGVNS come from the germline V gene. CDR3 DNA: TGTGCCAGCAGTGAGGGGCTGCTGGCGAAGTTCTTC. Its protein is CASSEGLLAKFF.

The chain links TRBV29-1 to TRBJ2-1; 10 bases fit TRBD2. CDR1 and CDR2 (germline): SQVTM, ANQGSEA. The V and J ends lost 5 bases and 0 bases, in that order; junction bases with no gene match: 4. The length of the CDR3 is 15 residues. The CDR3 region has the DNA TGCAGCGTTCCTAGCGGGGGTAACTCCTACAATGAGCAGTTCTTC. Its translation is CSVPSGGNSYNEQFF.

This chain uses TRBV27 with TRBJ2-3; D not resolved. The germline CDR1 and CDR2 sequences are MNHEY and SMNVEV (reference sequence). The V and J ends lost 5 bases and 6 bases respectively, with 6 bases between them. CDR3 size: 11 residues. The CDR3 region is CASSQSDTQYF. The CDR3 DNA reads as TGTGCCAGCAGTCAGTCGGATACGCAGTATTTT.

The V call is TRBV29-1, the J call TRBJ2-3; 8 positions agree with TRBD2. Losses at the gene ends were 6 bases for V and 1 base for J; bases not matched to a gene: 6. Germline loops: CDR1 SQVTM, CDR2 ANQGSEA. There are 14 residues in the CDR3. The CDR3 bases are TGCAGCGTCCAGCGGGGGACGGGCACAGATACGCAGTATTTT. This gives the protein CSVQRGTGTDTQYF.

The chain employs TRBV5-8 and TRBJ1-2; 10 bases fit TRBD1. The V segment lost 2 bases and the J segment 4 bases; nucleotides outside the gene matches: 2. The CDR3 is 14 residues long. Germline lookup yields CDR1 SGHTS and CDR2 YDEGEE. The CDR3 protein is CASSLGTGVYGYTF. In DNA form, the CDR3 reads TGTGCCAGCAGCTTAGGGACAGGGGTCTATGGCTACACCTTC.

This clone was counted only a few times. The chain recombines TRBV5-1 with TRBJ1-1; possible D gene TRBD1, 5 bases. This CDR3 spans 13 amino acids. V gave up 0 bases and J gave up 5 bases, with 8 bases separating them. The germline CDR1 and CDR2 sequences are SGHRS and YFSETQ. CDR3 protein: CASSLAGLTEAFF. CDR3 nucleotides: TGCGCCAGCAGCTTGGCAGGGTTGACTGAAGCTTTCTTT.

V is TRBV4-1 and J is TRBJ1-3; D may be TRBD1 (5 bases). Germline CDR1 and CDR2: MGHRA and YSYEKL. Trimming left V 4 bases short and J 5 bases short, with 9 bases between. CDR3 length equals 13 residues. The CDR3 is CASSLRQRNTIYF. In DNA, the CDR3 is TGCGCCAGCAGCCTCCGACAGAGAAACACCATATATTTT.

The chain joins TRBV6-5 to TRBJ1-2; no firm D call. This CDR3 is built from 14 residues. Germline loops: CDR1 MNHEY, CDR2 SVGAGI. V was clipped by 5 bases and J by 4 bases, with 14 bases between them. CDR3 in amino acids: CASSVTPSAYGYTF. The CDR3 nucleotides are TGTGCCAGCAGTGTGACTCCTTCGGCCTATGGCTACACCTTC.

This chain connects TRBV7-9 to TRBJ2-3; the D gene is possibly TRBD2 (7 bases). The CDR3 consists of 16 residues. Between the trimmed V and J ends, which lost 0 bases and 1 base, there was a span of 11 bases. The V gene's germline CDR1 is SEHNR and CDR2 FQNEAQ (reference sequence). The CDR3 DNA sequence: TGTGCCAGCAGCTTAGCGGCGGGGGCCGGCACAGATACGCAGTATTTT. This gives the protein CASSLAAGAGTDTQYF.

This chain links TRBV18 with TRBJ1-6, with TRBD1 identical over 12 bases. The CDR3 spans 15 residues. V gave up 3 bases and J gave up 7 bases; unmatched junction bases: 1. From germline, CDR1 is KGHSH and CDR2 LQKENI. CDR3 DNA: TGTGCCAGCTCACCGGGACAGGGGGCCAATTCACCCCTCCACTTT. This sequence encodes CASSPGQGANSPLHF.

V gene TRBV19 combines with J gene TRBJ1-2; no firm D call. The CDR3 loop spans 13 amino acids. The V gene lost 1 base and the J gene lost 5 bases, with 8 bases spanning the gap. Looked up from germline, CDR1 is LNHDA and CDR2 is SQIVND (reference sequence). As DNA, the CDR3 is TGTGCCAGTAGTATAGGGGCAGGTTATGGCTACACCTTC. Translation gives CASSIGAGYGYTF.

V and J are TRBV19 and TRBJ2-7, with D perhaps matching TRBD1 (6 bases). Germline values: CDR1 LNHDA, CDR2 SQIVND (reference sequence). The CDR3 spans 14 residues. V was trimmed by 3 bases and J by 1 base, leaving 10 bases between them. Here the CDR3 DNA reads TGTGCCAGTAGTATGACAGGTGCGTCCTACGAGCAGTACTTC. This codes for CASSMTGASYEQYF.

This clone appeared once. The chain joins TRBV5-1 to TRBJ2-5; 7 bases agree with TRBD1. Trimming removed 1 base from V and 3 bases from J; junction bases left unmatched: 3. The CDR3 has 14 residues. CDR1 and CDR2 from the germline V gene are SGHRS and YFSETQ. For the CDR3, the DNA is TGCGCCAGCAGCTTGAACAGGGGCGAAGAGACCCAGTACTTC. This encodes CASSLNRGEETQYF.

The rearrangement uses TRBV5-1 and TRBJ2-7; the D gene is possibly TRBD1 (5 bases). The germline gives CDR1 SGHRS, CDR2 YFSETQ. The CDR3 length is 14 residues. V was clipped by 3 bases and J by 3 bases, with 13 bases between them. CDR3 amino acids: CASSSGQRYYEQYF. The CDR3, as DNA: TGCGCCAGCAGCTCTGGACAAAGGTACTACGAGCAGTACTTC.

This clone was counted only a few times. The chain employs TRBV5-8 and TRBJ1-6, with 9 bases identical to TRBD1. This CDR3 has 17 residues. Germline V gene lookup returns CDR1 SGHTS and CDR2 YDEGEE. V shed 4 bases, J shed 2 bases, and the junction held 7 bases outside the gene matches. CDR3: CASSKATGGTYNSPLHF. DNA for the CDR3: TGTGCCAGCAGCAAAGCCACAGGGGGCACCTATAATTCACCCCTCCACTTT.

The chain joins TRBV5-1 to TRBJ2-7, with 7 bases fitting TRBD2. The junction had 5 bases not matched to a gene; V was cut back by 0 bases and J by 2 bases. This CDR3 contains 15 residues. The germline CDR1 and CDR2 sequences are SGHRS and YFSETQ. DNA for the CDR3: TGCGCCAGCAGCTTGGACCCCGGGGGGACCTACGAGCAGTACTTC. Its protein product is CASSLDPGGTYEQYF. Looking up the rest from reference TRBV5-1 and TRBJ2-7 gives the full variable domain: KAGVTQTPRYLIKTRGQQVTLSCSPISGHRSVSWYQQTPGQGLQFLFEYFSETQRNKGNFPGRFSGRQFSNSRSEMNVSTLELGDSALYLCASSLDPGGTYEQYFGPGTRLTVT.

The rearrangement links TRBV7-8 to TRBJ2-7; D might be TRBD1 (5 bases). The CDR3 length is 15 residues. The ends were cut back, 6 bases at V and 0 bases at J, with 15 bases in the middle. CDR1 and CDR2 (germline): SGHVS, FQNEAQ. This CDR3 is CASRSKTDNSYEQYF. The CDR3 DNA is TGTGCCAGCAGGTCCAAGACAGACAACTCCTACGAGCAGTACTTC.